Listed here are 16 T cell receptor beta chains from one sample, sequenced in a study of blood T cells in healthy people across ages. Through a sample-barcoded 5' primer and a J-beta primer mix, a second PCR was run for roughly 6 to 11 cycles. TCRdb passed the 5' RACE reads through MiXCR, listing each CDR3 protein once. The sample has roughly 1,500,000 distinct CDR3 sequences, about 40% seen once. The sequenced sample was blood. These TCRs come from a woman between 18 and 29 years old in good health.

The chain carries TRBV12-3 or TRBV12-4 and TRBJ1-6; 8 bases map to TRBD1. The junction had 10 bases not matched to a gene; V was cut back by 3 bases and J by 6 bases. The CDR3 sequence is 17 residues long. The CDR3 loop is CASSLGQGAGSNSPLHF. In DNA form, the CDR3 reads TGTGCCAGCAGTTTGGGCCAGGGGGCAGGCTCTAATTCACCCCTCCACTTT.

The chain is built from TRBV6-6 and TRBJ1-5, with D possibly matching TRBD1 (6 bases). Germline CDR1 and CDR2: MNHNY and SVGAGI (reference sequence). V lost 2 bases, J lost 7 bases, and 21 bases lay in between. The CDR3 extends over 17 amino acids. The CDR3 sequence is CASSYLIGGRSYQPQHF. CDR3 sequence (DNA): TGTGCCAGCAGTTACCTTATTGGGGGGCGAAGTTACCAGCCCCAGCATTTT.

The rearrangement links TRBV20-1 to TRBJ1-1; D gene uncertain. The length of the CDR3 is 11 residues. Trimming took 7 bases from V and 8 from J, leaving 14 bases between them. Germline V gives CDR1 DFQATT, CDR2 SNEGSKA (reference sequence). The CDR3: CSGFDNEEAFF. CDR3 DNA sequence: TGCAGTGGCTTTGATAATGAAGAAGCTTTCTTT.

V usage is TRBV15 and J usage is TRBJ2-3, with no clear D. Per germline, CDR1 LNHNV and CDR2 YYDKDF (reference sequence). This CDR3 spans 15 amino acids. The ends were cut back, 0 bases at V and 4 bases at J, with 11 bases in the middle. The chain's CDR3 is CATSRDLGWADTQYF. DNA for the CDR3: TGTGCCACCAGCAGAGATCTGGGGTGGGCAGATACGCAGTATTTT.

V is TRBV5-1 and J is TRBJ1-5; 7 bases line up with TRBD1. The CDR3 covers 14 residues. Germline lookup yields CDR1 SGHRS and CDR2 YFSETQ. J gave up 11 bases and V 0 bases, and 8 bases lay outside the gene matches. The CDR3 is CASSLAGGVTSQHF. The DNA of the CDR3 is TGCGCCAGCAGCTTGGCAGGGGGAGTCACATCCCAGCATTTT.

The CDR3 DNA sequence: TGCGCCAGCAGCTCTACAGGGCTCAATCAGCCCCAGCATTTT. Protein sequence: CASSSTGLNQPQHF. This chain links TRBV5-1 with TRBJ1-5; maybe TRBD1 (6 bases). CDR1 is SGHRS and CDR2 is YFSETQ in the germline V gene. This CDR3 spans 14 amino acids. The ends were cut back, 3 bases at V and 3 bases at J, with 10 bases in the middle. The variable domain in full, with the rest retrieved from reference TRBV5-1 and TRBJ1-5, is KAGVTQTPRYLIKTRGQQVTLSCSPISGHRSVSWYQQTPGQGLQFLFEYFSETQRNKGNFPGRFSGRQFSNSRSEMNVSTLELGDSALYLCASSSTGLNQPQHFGDGTRLSIL.

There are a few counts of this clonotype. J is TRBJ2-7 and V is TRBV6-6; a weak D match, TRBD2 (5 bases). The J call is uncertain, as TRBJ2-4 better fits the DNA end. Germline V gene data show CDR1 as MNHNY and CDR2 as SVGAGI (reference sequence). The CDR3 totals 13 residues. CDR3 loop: CASSATEGNIQYF. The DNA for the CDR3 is TGTGCCAGCAGCGCCACCGAGGGCAACATTCAGTACTTC.

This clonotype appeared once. The CDR3 loop is CASKTGSYNEQFF. The CDR3 nucleotides read TGTGCCAGCAAAACGGGCTCCTACAATGAGCAGTTCTTC. The rearrangement links TRBV2 to TRBJ2-1; D gene uncertain. Trimming removed 7 bases from V and 0 bases from J, with 7 bases in between. Germline loops: CDR1 SNHLY, CDR2 FYNNEI. The CDR3 sequence is 13 residues long.

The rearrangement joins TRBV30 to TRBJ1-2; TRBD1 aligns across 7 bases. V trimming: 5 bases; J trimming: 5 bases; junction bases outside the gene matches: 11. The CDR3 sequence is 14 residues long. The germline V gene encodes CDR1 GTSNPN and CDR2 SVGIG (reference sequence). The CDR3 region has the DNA TGTGCCTGGGGAAGATTAACAGGGGAGTATGGCTACACCTTC. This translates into CAWGRLTGEYGYTF. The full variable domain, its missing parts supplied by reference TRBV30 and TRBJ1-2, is SQTIHQWPATLVQPVGSPLSLECTVEGTSNPNLYWYRQAAGRGLQLLFYSVGIGQISSEVPQNLSASRPQDRQFILSSKKLLLSDSGFYLCAWGRLTGEYGYTFGSGTRLTVV.

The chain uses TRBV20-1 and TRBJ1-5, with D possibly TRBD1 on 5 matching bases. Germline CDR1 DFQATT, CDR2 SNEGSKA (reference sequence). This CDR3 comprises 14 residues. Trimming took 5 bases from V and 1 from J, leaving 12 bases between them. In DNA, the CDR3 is TGCAGTGCTGCGACAGAGATGAGCAATCAGCCCCAGCATTTT. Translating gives CSAATEMSNQPQHF.

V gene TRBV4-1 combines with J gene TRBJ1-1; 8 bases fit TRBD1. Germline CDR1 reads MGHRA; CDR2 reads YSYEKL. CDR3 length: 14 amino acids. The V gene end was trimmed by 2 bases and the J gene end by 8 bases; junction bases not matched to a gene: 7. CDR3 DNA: TGCGCCAGCAGCCAAAACTACCGGGACAGGGAAGCTTTCTTT. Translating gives CASSQNYRDREAFF.

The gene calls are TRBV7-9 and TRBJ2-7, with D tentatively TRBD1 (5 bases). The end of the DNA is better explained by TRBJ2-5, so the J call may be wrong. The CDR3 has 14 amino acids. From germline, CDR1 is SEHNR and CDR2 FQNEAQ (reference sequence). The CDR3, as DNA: TGTGCCAGCACGCTATCAGGGTCTTTAGAGACCCAGTACTTC. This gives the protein CASTLSGSLETQYF.

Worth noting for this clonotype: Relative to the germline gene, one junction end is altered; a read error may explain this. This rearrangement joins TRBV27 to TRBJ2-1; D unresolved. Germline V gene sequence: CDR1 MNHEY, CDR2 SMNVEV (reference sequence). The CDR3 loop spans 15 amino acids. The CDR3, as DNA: TGTGCCAGCCGCCCTCCGGGTTACCACTACAATGAGCGGTTCTTC. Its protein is CASRPPGYHYNERFF.

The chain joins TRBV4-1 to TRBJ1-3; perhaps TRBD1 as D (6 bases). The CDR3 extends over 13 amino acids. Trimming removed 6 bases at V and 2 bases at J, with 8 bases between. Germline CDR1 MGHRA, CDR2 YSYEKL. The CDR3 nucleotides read TGCGCCAGCAGAGGACAGCCTGGAAACACCATATATTTT. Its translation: CASRGQPGNTIYF.

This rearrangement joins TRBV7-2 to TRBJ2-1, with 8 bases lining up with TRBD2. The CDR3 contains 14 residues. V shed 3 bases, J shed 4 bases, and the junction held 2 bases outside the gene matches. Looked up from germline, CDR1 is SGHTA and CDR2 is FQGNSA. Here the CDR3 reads CASSLGLVYNEQFF. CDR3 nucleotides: TGTGCCAGCAGCTTGGGACTAGTTTACAATGAGCAGTTCTTC.

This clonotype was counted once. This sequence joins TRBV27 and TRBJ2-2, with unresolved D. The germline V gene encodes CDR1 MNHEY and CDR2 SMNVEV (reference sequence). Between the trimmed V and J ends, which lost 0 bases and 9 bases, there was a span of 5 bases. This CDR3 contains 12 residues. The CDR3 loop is CASSLSRRELFF. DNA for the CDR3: TGTGCCAGCAGTTTATCTCGTAGGGAGCTGTTTTTT.